Listed below are T cell receptor beta chains from one sample, sequenced in a study of CD8+CD57+ T cells in acquired aplastic anemia. TCRdb fed the reads into MiXCR, producing one record per CDR3 protein. Of 98,000 or so distinct CDR3 sequences in the sample, 40% to 65% were seen once. What was sequenced was sorted CD4+, CD8+, or CD8+CD57+ T cells (not recorded which) from PBMCs. These TCRs come from a human donor in good health, serving as a control. Both conserved end residues are part of each CDR3. Clone size, where shown, is once, few, many, or a class for clones that have expanded.

j_gene | abundance | v_gene | CDR3aa
TRBJ1-2 | many | TRBV19 | CASEGQLNYGYTF
TRBJ2-7 | NA | TRBV6-1 | CASSMGLGPEQYF
TRBJ2-5 | NA | TRBV12-3/TRBV12-4 | CASRPGTSGRHQETQYF
TRBJ1-1 | NA | TRBV2 | CASIEDHTEAFF
TRBJ2-7 | NA | TRBV10-3 | CAISDQGGYEQYF
TRBJ1-2 | NA | TRBV15 | CATSRHGGAGNYGYTF
TRBJ2-2 | many | TRBV7-2 | CASSLIAGNTGELFF
TRBJ2-1 | many | TRBV10-3 | CAISEQSSGGSNEQFF
TRBJ2-2 | NA | TRBV19 | CASIRAGGNTGELFF
TRBJ1-2 | many | TRBV29-1 | CSVDLGKGYTF
TRBJ2-7 | few | TRBV10-3 | CAISGNSEGKYF
TRBJ1-1 | many | TRBV27 | CASSLIRNTEAFF
TRBJ1-6 | NA | TRBV19 | CASSAGGSDSPLHF
TRBJ1-6 | NA | TRBV15 | CATSCSQGTYNSPLHF
TRBJ2-5 | many | TRBV9 | CASSVPPSETQYF
TRBJ1-3 | NA | TRBV15 | CATSYDRDSGNTIYF
TRBJ2-1 | many | TRBV24-1 | CATSDWGSGGEQFF
TRBJ2-1 | many | TRBV5-1 | CASFLIDNEQFF
TRBJ1-2 | NA | TRBV29-1 | CSVGLLGVYGYTF
TRBJ1-5 | once | TRBV15 | CATSIDGTGLNQPQHF
TRBJ1-2 | many | TRBV6-1 | CASSEGQAYGYTF
TRBJ2-7 | many | TRBV2 | CASSYRPAWENYEQYF
TRBJ2-1 | many | TRBV9 | CASSVDITSGNEQFF
TRBJ2-5 | NA | TRBV7-9 | CASSQDSQYF
TRBJ1-6 | NA | TRBV5-1 | CASREQGLNSPLHF
TRBJ2-1 | NA | TRBV4-1 | CASSQVSSGSGEQFF
TRBJ2-1 | many | TRBV20-1 | CSAKMVNEQFF
TRBJ2-5 | NA | TRBV2 | CASSNRDRGGETQYF
TRBJ1-1 | many | TRBV5-4 | CASSSHPAALNTEAFF
TRBJ2-7 | NA | TRBV12-3/TRBV12-4 | CASSEYRLTSYEQYF
TRBJ2-4 | NA | TRBV25-1 | CASSWDLAKNIQYF
TRBJ2-5 | many | TRBV25-1 | CASSEWGAGKETQYF
TRBJ2-5 | NA | TRBV20-1 | CSARDGGQETQYF
TRBJ1-3 | NA | TRBV27 | CASSSTGLGNTIYF
TRBJ2-5 | many | TRBV11-3 | CASSSGQWETQYF
TRBJ1-5 | NA | TRBV10-3 | CAISELWSNQPQHF
TRBJ2-5 | once | TRBV12-3/TRBV12-4 | CASSGRSGETQYF
TRBJ1-2 | NA | TRBV7-9 | CASSRGGAYGYTF
TRBJ2-7 | NA | TRBV10-3 | CAISAERGEQYF
TRBJ2-7 | once | TRBV19 | CASSKLLRTGAPYEQYF
TRBJ1-2 | NA | TRBV19 | CASSIGEGFYGYTF
TRBJ2-7 | NA | TRBV10-3 | CAISEAGASYEQYF
TRBJ1-1 | many | TRBV4-3 | CASSQDAGGWNTEAFF
TRBJ1-2 | NA | TRBV24-1 | CATSDPVGYTF
TRBJ2-6 | NA | TRBV19 | CASSSGTGANVLTF
TRBJ1-1 | many | TRBV9 | CASSVGVGGGTEAFF
TRBJ2-6 | NA | TRBV5-4 | CASSYVSSGANVLTF
TRBJ1-1 | NA | TRBV10-3 | CAISVRGQGTEAFF
TRBJ2-1 | NA | TRBV25-1 | CATPPTPPTQFF
TRBJ2-7 | once | TRBV12-3/TRBV12-4 | CASSLVISGEQYF
TRBJ1-2 | many | TRBV12-3/TRBV12-4 | CASSLSVYGYTF
TRBJ2-7 | many | TRBV25-1 | CASSGIYEQYF
TRBJ2-5 | few | TRBV10-3 | CAISQTGGNGETQYF
TRBJ2-7 | NA | TRBV24-1 | CATSESGINYEQYF
TRBJ1-4 | NA | TRBV10-3 | CAISESPAGTVNEKLFF